These T cell receptor beta chains were read from a single sample in a study of neurological immune-mediated disorders. Using its own MiXCR run on the 5' RACE reads, TCRdb lists one record per CDR3 protein. The repertoire holds 75,000 to 90,000 distinct CDR3 sequences, with about 9.3% as singletons. The sequenced sample was PBMCs. These receptors were collected from a man aged 35 to 55 in good health. Both conserved end residues are part of each CDR3. A D gene is named only where the DNA matches it firmly. Clone sizes are given selectively: once, few, many, or a class where the clone is expanded.

v_call: TRBV15; clone_size: many; d_call: -; cdr3_length: 12; j_call: TRBJ2-5; cdr3_aa: CATSRDQETQYF; cdr3_nt: TGTGCCACCAGCAGGGATCAAGAGACCCAGTACTTC
v_call: TRBV6-6; clone_size: many; d_call: TRBD2; cdr3_length: 16; j_call: TRBJ2-3; cdr3_aa: CASSYFSGRAGDTQYF; cdr3_nt: TGTGCCAGCAGTTACTTCAGCGGGAGGGCAGGAGATACGCAGTATTTT
v_call: TRBV10-1; clone_size: many; d_call: -; cdr3_length: 14; j_call: TRBJ2-2; cdr3_aa: CASSESRDTGELFF; cdr3_nt: TGCGCCAGCAGTGAGTCGAGGGACACCGGGGAGCTGTTTTTT
v_call: TRBV12-3/TRBV12-4; clone_size: many; d_call: -; cdr3_length: 11; j_call: TRBJ2-1; cdr3_aa: CASERLSEQFF; cdr3_nt: TGTGCCAGCGAAAGGTTATCGGAGCAGTTCTTC
v_call: TRBV27; clone_size: many; d_call: -; cdr3_length: 16; j_call: TRBJ1-5; cdr3_aa: CASSLSVPGFGQPQHF; cdr3_nt: TGTGCCAGCAGTTTATCGGTTCCGGGTTTCGGGCAGCCCCAGCATTTT
v_call: TRBV25-1; clone_size: many; d_call: TRBD1; cdr3_length: 15; j_call: TRBJ2-2; cdr3_aa: CASSGTGGWTGELFF; cdr3_nt: TGTGCCAGCAGTGGGACAGGGGGATGGACCGGGGAGCTGTTTTTT
v_call: TRBV29-1; clone_size: many; d_call: -; cdr3_length: 12; j_call: TRBJ1-2; cdr3_aa: CSTRGLEGGYTF; cdr3_nt: TGCAGCACACGCGGGCTGGAAGGCGGCTACACCTTC
v_call: TRBV7-3; clone_size: many; d_call: TRBD2; cdr3_length: 16; j_call: TRBJ2-5; cdr3_aa: CASSLESGRAGETQYF; cdr3_nt: TGTGCCAGCAGCTTAGAGAGCGGGAGGGCCGGAGAGACCCAGTACTTC
v_call: TRBV18; clone_size: many; d_call: TRBD1; cdr3_length: 15; j_call: TRBJ1-1; cdr3_aa: CASSLGQALNTEAFF; cdr3_nt: TGTGCCAGCTCGCTGGGACAGGCTTTGAACACTGAAGCTTTCTTT
v_call: TRBV7-6; clone_size: many; d_call: -; cdr3_length: 15; j_call: TRBJ2-3; cdr3_aa: CASSLAGPSTDTQYF; cdr3_nt: TGTGCCAGCAGCTTGGCAGGGCCTAGCACAGATACGCAGTATTTT
v_call: TRBV29-1; clone_size: many; d_call: -; cdr3_length: 16; j_call: TRBJ2-2; cdr3_aa: CSVEDYSIENTGELFF; cdr3_nt: TGCAGCGTTGAAGACTACTCGATTGAAAACACCGGGGAGCTGTTTTTT
v_call: TRBV3-1; clone_size: many; d_call: -; cdr3_length: 15; j_call: TRBJ2-1; cdr3_aa: CASSQRDELGNEQFF; cdr3_nt: TGTGCCAGCAGCCAAAGAGATGAACTGGGCAATGAGCAGTTCTTC
v_call: TRBV20-1; clone_size: many; d_call: -; cdr3_length: 13; j_call: TRBJ2-1; cdr3_aa: CSARAVNLNEQFF; cdr3_nt: TGCAGTGCTAGAGCTGTGAACCTTAATGAGCAGTTCTTC
v_call: TRBV29-1; clone_size: many; d_call: -; cdr3_length: 14; j_call: TRBJ2-2; cdr3_aa: CSVVTEANTGELFF; cdr3_nt: TGCAGCGTAGTCACAGAAGCGAACACCGGGGAGCTGTTTTTT
v_call: TRBV19; clone_size: -; d_call: -; cdr3_length: 15; j_call: TRBJ1-5; cdr3_aa: CASSMRQISNQPQHF; cdr3_nt: TGTGCCAGTAGTATGCGGCAGATTAGCAATCAGCCCCAGCATTTT